Below, 10 T cell receptor beta chains from the same sample are listed, as sequenced in a study of shared clonotypes between healthy human individuals. Measured with immunoSEQ multiplex PCR; TCRdb has only the in-frame clones, and not every one. The sample holds 2.3 million or so clones; just over 90% are singletons and the top ten take 0.35% to 0.5%. Source material: naive CD4+ T cells from PBMCs. Indicated subset: CD45RA+ positively selected. These receptors all come from a man in his late teens or twenties in good health. Some clones in this sample may be carry-over from other donors' samples.

The rearrangement links TRBV6-5 to TRBJ1-1; 7 nucleotides match TRBD1. After removal of 0 bases from V and 4 bases from J, the junction contained 5 bases not matched to a gene. Germline values: CDR1 MNHEY, CDR2 SVGAGI. The CDR3 length is 15 residues. For the CDR3, the DNA is TGTGCCAGCAGTTACTCAAGGGGGCTGGGCACTGAAGCTTTCTTT. It codes for CASSYSRGLGTEAFF.

This chain uses TRBV7-9 with TRBJ2-5; 9 bases fit TRBD1. Per the germline V gene, CDR1 is SEHNR and CDR2 is FQNEAQ (reference sequence). J was trimmed by 4 bases and V by 5 bases; bases with no gene match: 8. This CDR3 comprises 15 residues. The CDR3, as DNA: TGTGCCAGCAGCCATAAGACGACAGGGGGAGAGACCCAGTACTTC. This gives the protein CASSHKTTGGETQYF.

The CDR3, as DNA: TGTGCCAGCAGGCGCACCCCGCCCGGGGAGCTGTTTTTT. The encoded protein is CASRRTPPGELFF. This sequence joins TRBV6-6 and TRBJ2-2; no reliable D call. V dropped 6 bases and J dropped 6 bases, with 11 bases sitting between them. The CDR3 is 13 residues long. Germline V gene lookup returns CDR1 MNHNY and CDR2 SVGAGI (reference sequence).

This clone has just one count. This rearrangement joins TRBV7-2 to TRBJ2-1; the match to TRBD2 covers 8 bases. The germline V gene has CDR1 SGHTA and CDR2 FQGNSA. The CDR3 covers 15 residues. After removal of 1 base from V and 8 bases from J, the junction contained 7 bases not matched to a gene. CDR3 amino acids: CASSLEAGAPHEQFF. The CDR3 DNA reads as TGTGCCAGCAGCTTAGAAGCGGGGGCCCCCCATGAGCAGTTCTTC.

In regard to this clone: The same CDR3 arises from other DNA sequences in this sample as well. The V gene is TRBV29-1, the J gene TRBJ2-5; D possibly corresponds to TRBD2 (5 bases). The V and J ends lost 4 bases and 5 bases respectively, with 11 bases between them. CDR3 length: 12 residues. Looked up from germline, CDR1 is SQVTM and CDR2 is ANQGSEA. CDR3 nucleotides: TGCAGCGTTGTTGGTGGGAGTGAGACCCAGTACTTC. Protein product: CSVVGGSETQYF.

CDR3 residues: CASSARSALASQETQYF. The CDR3 nucleotides are TGTGCCAGCAGCGCCCGGTCTGCCCTAGCGAGCCAAGAGACCCAGTACTTC. The chain has TRBV9 and TRBJ2-5; maybe TRBD2 (6 bases). Germline V lookup: CDR1 SGDLS, CDR2 YYNGEE. This CDR3 is built from 17 residues. Deletions cut 3 bases from V and 1 base from J, with 19 bases between. The whole variable domain, filled in from reference TRBV9 and TRBJ2-5, reads DSGVTQTPKHLITATGQRVTLRCSPRSGDLSVYWYQQSLDQGLQFLIQYYNGEERAKGNILERFSAQQFPDLHSELNLSSLELGDSALYFCASSARSALASQETQYFGPGTRLLVL.

J is TRBJ2-1 and V is TRBV6-1, with TRBD2 matching 7 bases. This CDR3 has 13 residues. The V gene end was trimmed by 7 bases and the J gene end by 7 bases; junction bases not matched to a gene: 7. Germline assignment: CDR1 MNHNS and CDR2 SASEGT. CDR3 region: CASMESGGNEQFF. In nucleotides, the CDR3 is TGTGCCAGCATGGAGTCCGGGGGGAATGAGCAGTTCTTC.

The rearrangement uses TRBV19 and TRBJ2-5; 11 bases agree with TRBD2. This CDR3 has 16 amino acids. The germline gives CDR1 LNHDA, CDR2 SQIVND (reference sequence). V lost 6 bases and J lost 5; bases outside the gene matches: 11. CDR3 region: CASSLTSGAEVETQYF. The CDR3 region has the DNA TGTGCCAGTAGCTTGACTAGCGGGGCGGAGGTGGAGACCCAGTACTTC.

The chain combines TRBV25-1 with TRBJ2-5; 10 bases line up with TRBD1. Losses at the gene ends were 4 bases for V and 3 bases for J; bases not matched to a gene: 8. Germline V gene lookup returns CDR1 MGHDK and CDR2 SYGVNS. This CDR3 spans 16 amino acids. CDR3 sequence: CASSAPGTGVEETQYF. The CDR3 bases are TGTGCCAGCAGTGCCCCCGGGACAGGGGTAGAAGAGACCCAGTACTTC.

The chain is built from TRBV28 and TRBJ2-7, with D perhaps TRBD1 or TRBD2 (5 bases each). Trimming pared 3 bases from V and 2 bases from J, leaving 8 bases between. This CDR3 is built from 13 residues. Germline lookup yields CDR1 MDHEN and CDR2 SYDVKM. In DNA, the CDR3 is TGTGCCAGCAGTTTCTCGGGACCCTACGAGCAGTACTTC. Translation: CASSFSGPYEQYF.